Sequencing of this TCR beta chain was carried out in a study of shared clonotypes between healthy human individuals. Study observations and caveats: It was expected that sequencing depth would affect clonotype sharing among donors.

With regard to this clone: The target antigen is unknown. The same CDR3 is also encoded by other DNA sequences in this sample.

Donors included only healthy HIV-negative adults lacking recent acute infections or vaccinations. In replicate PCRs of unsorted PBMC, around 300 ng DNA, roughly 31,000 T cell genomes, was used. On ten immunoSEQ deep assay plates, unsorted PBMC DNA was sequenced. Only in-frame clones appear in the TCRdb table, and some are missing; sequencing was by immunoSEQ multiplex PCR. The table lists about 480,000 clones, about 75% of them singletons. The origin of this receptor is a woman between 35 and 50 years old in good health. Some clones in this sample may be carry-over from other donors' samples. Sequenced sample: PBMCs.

CDR3 sequence: CAISDGVGETQYF. CDR3 DNA sequence: TGTGCCATCAGTGACGGGGTAGGAGAGACCCAGTACTTC. This chain uses TRBV10-3 with TRBJ2-5; D perhaps matches TRBD2 (5 bases). The V and J ends lost 3 bases and 4 bases respectively, with 9 bases between them. Germline V gives CDR1 ENHRY, CDR2 SYGVKD. The CDR3 has 13 amino acids.